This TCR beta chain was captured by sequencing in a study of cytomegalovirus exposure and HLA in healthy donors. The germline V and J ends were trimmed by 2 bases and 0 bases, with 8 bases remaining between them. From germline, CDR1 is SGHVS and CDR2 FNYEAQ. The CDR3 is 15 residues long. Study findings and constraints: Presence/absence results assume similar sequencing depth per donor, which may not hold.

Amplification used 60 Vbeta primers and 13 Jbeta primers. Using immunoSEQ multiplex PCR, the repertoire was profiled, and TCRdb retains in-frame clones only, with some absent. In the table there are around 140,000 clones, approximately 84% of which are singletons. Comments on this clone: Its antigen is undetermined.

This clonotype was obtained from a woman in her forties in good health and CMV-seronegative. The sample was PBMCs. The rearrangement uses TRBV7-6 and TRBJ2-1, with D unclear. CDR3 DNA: TGTGCCAGCAGCTTAACCACGGGCTCCTACAATGAGCAGTTCTTC. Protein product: CASSLTTGSYNEQFF.